What follows describes a single T cell receptor beta chain. The antigen is not known. The QIAseq Immune Repertoire TCR panel built the libraries from approximately 16 ng of total RNA. TCRdb used MiXCR to reprocess the reads, holding one entry per CDR3 protein. Found here are approximately 1,300 distinct CDR3 sequences, approximately 7.6% of them singletons; the top ten hold 15% to 20%. The entry originates in a study of circulating CD8 cells and anti-PD-1 response in melanoma. Study-level background: Patients received intravenous nivolumab, 3 mg/kg, every 2 weeks.

V shed 5 bases and J shed 1 base, with 15 bases lying between them. The CDR3 is 15 residues long. Germline CDR1 SEHNR, CDR2 FQNEAQ (reference sequence). Study-wide results and limits: Replicates were generally not done for experiments.

From live CD3+CD8+TCRalphabeta+ cells, four PD-1 and/or TIGIT subsets were sorted. V is TRBV7-9 and J is TRBJ2-7, with D unresolved. This material consisted of CD8+ T cells from PBMCs, taken at baseline or after one month of anti-PD-1 therapy (not recorded which). This receptor was identified in a human donor with melanoma. The CDR3: CASSPSLTGSYEQYF. The CDR3 bases are TGTGCCAGCAGCCCCTCACTAACGGGTTCCTACGAGCAGTACTTC. Full variable domain (rest looked up from reference TRBV7-9 and TRBJ2-7): DTGVSQNPRHKITKRGQNVTFRCDPISEHNRLYWYRQTLGQGPEFLTYFQNEAQLEKSRLLSDRFSAERPKGSFSTLEIQRTEQGDSAMYLCASSPSLTGSYEQYFGPGTRLTVT.